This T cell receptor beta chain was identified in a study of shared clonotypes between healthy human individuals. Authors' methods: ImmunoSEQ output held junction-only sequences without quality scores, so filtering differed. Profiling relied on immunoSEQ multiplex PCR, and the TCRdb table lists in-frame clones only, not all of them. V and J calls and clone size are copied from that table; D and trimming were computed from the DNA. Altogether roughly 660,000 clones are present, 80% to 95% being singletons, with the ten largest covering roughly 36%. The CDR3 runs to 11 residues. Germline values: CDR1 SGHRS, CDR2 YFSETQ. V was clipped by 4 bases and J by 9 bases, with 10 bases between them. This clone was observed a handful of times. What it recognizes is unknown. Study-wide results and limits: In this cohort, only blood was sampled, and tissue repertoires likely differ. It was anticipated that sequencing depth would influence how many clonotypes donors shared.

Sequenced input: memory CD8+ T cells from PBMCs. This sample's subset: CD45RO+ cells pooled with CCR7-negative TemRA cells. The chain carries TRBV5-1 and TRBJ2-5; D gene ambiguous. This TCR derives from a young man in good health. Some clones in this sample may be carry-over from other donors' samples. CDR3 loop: CASSQGNAQYF. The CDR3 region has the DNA TGCGCCAGCAGCCAAGGGAACGCCCAGTACTTC.